The 16 T cell receptor beta chains listed next were all sequenced from one sample in a study of blood T cells in healthy people across ages. A second PCR of about 6 to 11 cycles used a sample-barcoded 5' primer and a J-beta primer mix. TCRdb re-analysed the 5' RACE reads in MiXCR, keeping a single row per CDR3 protein. The table lists some 760,000 distinct CDR3 sequences, roughly 25% of them singletons. The same specimen was also included in a second study, on T cells of mothers and their children.

Specimen: blood. These receptors originate from a boy aged 5-17 years in good health.

The genes are TRBV7-2 and TRBJ2-7, with TRBD1 matching over 10 bases. The germline V gene has CDR1 SGHTA and CDR2 FQGNSA. This CDR3 has 15 residues. Germline trimming cut 4 bases from V and 4 bases from J; bases unmatched to any gene: 7. The CDR3 sequence is CASSSIGTGVYEQYF. The CDR3 bases are TGTGCCAGCAGCTCGATTGGGACAGGGGTTTACGAGCAGTACTTC. Full variable domain (remainder filled in from reference TRBV7-2 and TRBJ2-7): GAGVSQSPSNKVTEKGKDVELRCDPISGHTALYWYRQSLGQGLEFLIYFQGNSAPDKSGLPSDRFSAERTGGSVSTLTIQRTQQEDSAVYLCASSSIGTGVYEQYFGPGTRLTVT.

This clonotype was detected a few times. The V gene is TRBV28, the J gene TRBJ1-3; D is undetermined. Per germline, CDR1 MDHEN and CDR2 SYDVKM. The V gene lost 4 bases and the J gene lost 11 bases, with 15 bases spanning the gap. The CDR3 contains 13 residues. The CDR3: CASSWAATGAIYF. The CDR3 bases are TGTGCCAGCAGTTGGGCGGCGACGGGCGCCATATATTTT.

V is TRBV12-3 or TRBV12-4 and J is TRBJ2-1, with TRBD1 identical over 7 bases. The J call is in doubt because the DNA end fits TRBJ2-5 better. The CDR3 extends over 13 amino acids. Here the CDR3 reads CASRQGSGETQYF. DNA of the CDR3: TGTGCCAGCAGACAGGGGTCTGGGGAGACCCAGTACTTC.

The chain couples TRBV15 to TRBJ2-4; D is undetermined. The CDR3 length is 16 residues. V dropped 0 bases and J dropped 0 bases, with 9 bases sitting between them. CDR1 is LNHNV and CDR2 is YYDKDF in the germline V gene (reference sequence). This CDR3 is CATSRDSTLAKNIQYF. The CDR3 bases are TGTGCCACCAGCAGAGATTCAACCCTAGCCAAAAACATTCAGTACTTC.

This clonotype was seen a handful of times. CDR3 in amino acids: CASSSIAGYTDTQYF. The CDR3 DNA reads TGTGCCAGCAGTTCAATAGCGGGTTACACAGATACGCAGTATTTT. The chain carries TRBV27 and TRBJ2-3, with 7 bases aligning to TRBD2. The CDR3 is made up of 15 amino acids. Germline trimming cut 4 bases from V and 2 bases from J; bases unmatched to any gene: 6. Germline CDR1 MNHEY, CDR2 SMNVEV (reference sequence).

The chain employs TRBV12-3 or TRBV12-4 and TRBJ1-3; D is possibly TRBD1 (6 bases). V shed 5 bases and J shed 6 bases, with 11 bases lying between them. The CDR3 extends over 13 amino acids. CDR3 sequence (DNA): TGTGCCAGCAGTCGACAGGCCGTAAACACCATATATTTT. This gives the protein CASSRQAVNTIYF.

This clonotype was counted between two and nine times. The V and J genes are TRBV7-3 and TRBJ2-1, with a weak D call TRBD1 (5 bases). Germline values: CDR1 SGHTA, CDR2 FQGTGA. This CDR3 region has 15 residues. The V and J ends lost 0 bases and 5 bases respectively, with 11 bases between them. In DNA, the CDR3 is TGTGCCAGCAGCTTAACGTGGGGCTTCCACAATGAGCAGTTCTTC. Translated: CASSLTWGFHNEQFF.

The chain combines TRBV12-3 or TRBV12-4 with TRBJ1-6, with 9 bases that match TRBD1. The CDR3 runs 13 residues. With 6 bases clipped from V and 11 bases from J, the junction kept 5 bases outside the gene matches. The CDR3 DNA sequence: TGTGCCAGCAGCCCGACAGGGGGAACACCCCTCCACTTT. This encodes CASSPTGGTPLHF.

The sample holds a few counts of this clonotype. The J gene is TRBJ2-7, the V gene TRBV7-9; no firm D call. The J call may be faulty, since TRBJ2-5 better matches the DNA end. CDR1 and CDR2 (germline): SEHNR, FQNEAQ (reference sequence). CDR3 length: 13 residues. CDR3 nucleotides: TGTGCCAGCAGCTCACGTGAGCAAGAGACCCAGTACTTC. This translates into CASSSREQETQYF.

This sequence joins TRBV20-1 and TRBJ2-3, with D perhaps TRBD1 (5 bases). V shed 2 bases and J shed 1 base, with 10 bases lying between them. CDR3 size: 14 residues. The V gene's germline CDR1 is DFQATT and CDR2 SNEGSKA (reference sequence). This CDR3 is CSARPYRRTDTQYF. DNA for the CDR3: TGCAGTGCTAGACCTTACAGGCGCACAGATACGCAGTATTTT.

This clonotype was observed a few times. The V call is TRBV29-1, the J call TRBJ2-7; D gene ambiguous. The V gene lost 7 bases and the J gene lost 0 bases, with 7 bases spanning the gap. Germline V CDR1 and CDR2: SQVTM, ANQGSEA. The CDR3 has 11 amino acids. The CDR3 loop reads CSAVSSYEQYF. Here the CDR3 DNA reads TGCAGCGCCGTTTCCTCCTACGAGCAGTACTTC.

This clonotype has a handful of counts. This sequence joins TRBV27 and TRBJ2-5; D assignment may be TRBD1 or TRBD2 (6 bases each). The DNA matches TRBJ2-7 better at its end, which makes the J call doubtful. Germline CDR1 reads MNHEY; CDR2 reads SMNVEV (reference sequence). This CDR3 has 16 amino acids. The CDR3 DNA sequence: TGTGCCAGCAGTCCAGGGGTGGGGGGCCGATCCTACGAGCAGTACTTC. It yields the protein CASSPGVGGRSYEQYF.

This sequence joins TRBV7-9 and TRBJ2-7, with D perhaps matching TRBD2 (5 bases). The CDR3 has 15 amino acids. Germline loops: CDR1 SEHNR, CDR2 FQNEAQ (reference sequence). Trimming shortened V by 5 bases and J by 0 bases, and 14 bases separated the two germline ends. The CDR3 reads CASSLGMGSSYEQYF. The CDR3 DNA follows: TGTGCCAGCAGCCTCGGGATGGGAAGCTCCTACGAGCAGTACTTC.

This clonotype has a handful of counts. This chain connects TRBV6-1 to TRBJ2-1; 7 positions agree with TRBD2. This CDR3 has 14 residues. The V gene's germline CDR1 is MNHNS and CDR2 SASEGT. Trimming removed 8 bases from V and 7 bases from J; junction bases left unmatched: 11. In DNA, the CDR3 is TGTGCCAGCTGGGAGGGTCTGTTTGGGAATGAGCAGTTCTTC. The encoded protein is CASWEGLFGNEQFF.

This CDR3 reads CASSLQEAGVRETQYF. The CDR3 DNA is TGTGCCAGCAGTTTACAGGAAGCGGGAGTTAGAGAGACCCAGTACTTC. The J gene is TRBJ2-5, the V gene TRBV12-3 or TRBV12-4; 8 nucleotides align to TRBD2. This CDR3 has 16 residues. The J segment lost 4 bases and the V segment lost 2 bases, leaving 9 bases of the junction unmatched.

The V and J genes are TRBV28 and TRBJ2-3, with D unresolved. The CDR3 spans 12 residues. The germline V gene has CDR1 MDHEN and CDR2 SYDVKM. The V and J ends lost 6 bases and 2 bases respectively, with 6 bases between them. CDR3 sequence: CASRPTTDTQYF. The CDR3 nucleotides read TGTGCCAGCAGACCAACCACAGATACGCAGTATTTT. Complete variable domain (other parts from reference TRBV28 and TRBJ2-3): DVKVTQSSRYLVKRTGEKVFLECVQDMDHENMFWYRQDPGLGLRLIYFSYDVKMKEKGDIPEGYSVSREKKERFSLILESASTNQTSMYLCASRPTTDTQYFGPGTRLTVL.